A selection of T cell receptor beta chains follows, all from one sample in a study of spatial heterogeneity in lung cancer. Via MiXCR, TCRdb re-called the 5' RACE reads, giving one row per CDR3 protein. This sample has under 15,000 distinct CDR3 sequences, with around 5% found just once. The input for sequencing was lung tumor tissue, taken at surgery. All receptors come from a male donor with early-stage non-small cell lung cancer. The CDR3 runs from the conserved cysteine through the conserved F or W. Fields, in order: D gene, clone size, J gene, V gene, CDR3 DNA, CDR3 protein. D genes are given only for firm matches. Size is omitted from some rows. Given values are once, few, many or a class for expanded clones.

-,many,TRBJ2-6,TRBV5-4,TGTGCCAGCAGCTCCACAGGTTCTGGGGCCAACGTCCTGACTTTC,CASSSTGSGANVLTF
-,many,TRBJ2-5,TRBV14,TGTGCCAGCAGCCAATACCCCGGAGAGACCCAGTACTTC,CASSQYPGETQYF
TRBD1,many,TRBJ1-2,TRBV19,TGTGCCAGTGCTACAGGGGGCGGCTACACCTTC,CASATGGGYTF
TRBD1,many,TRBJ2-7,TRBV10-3,TGTGCCATCAGTGAGTCCGGACAGGGGCGTGAGCAGTACTTC,CAISESGQGREQYF
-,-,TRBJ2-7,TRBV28,TGTGCCAGCAGTTCAGTCCCCTCCTACGAGCAGTACTTC,CASSSVPSYEQYF
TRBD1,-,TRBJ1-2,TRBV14,TGTGCCAGCAGCCAAATGGGACAGGCCATGATATTC,CASSQMGQAMIF
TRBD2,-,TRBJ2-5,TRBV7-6,TGTGCCAGCAGCTTGGGGGGACTAGCGGTATACCAAGAGACCCAGTACTTC,CASSLGGLAVYQETQYF
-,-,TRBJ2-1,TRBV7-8,TGTGCCAGCAGCTTATCCAGCACGGATGGGGAGCAGTTCTTC,CASSLSSTDGEQFF
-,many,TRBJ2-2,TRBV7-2,TGTGCCAGCAGCTTAGGAGGGGGAGGTTTGAGCACCGGGGAGCTGTTTTTT,CASSLGGGGLSTGELFF
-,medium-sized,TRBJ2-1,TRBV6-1,TGTGCCAGCAGTCCCGGACTGTACAATGAGCAGTTCTTC,CASSPGLYNEQFF
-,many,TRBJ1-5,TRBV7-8,TGTGCCAGCACCACTGGACTTTATCAGCCCCAGCATTTT,CASTTGLYQPQHF
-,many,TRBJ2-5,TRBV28,TGTGCCAGCAGCCCCGGGTCGACTAGTGAGACCCAGTACTTC,CASSPGSTSETQYF
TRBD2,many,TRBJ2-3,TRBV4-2,TGTGCCAGCACTCTAGAGGCGGGAGGCACAGATACGCAGTATTTT,CASTLEAGGTDTQYF
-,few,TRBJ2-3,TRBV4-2,TGTGCCAGCAGCCAAGCCCCCGGGGTAGCGGTTGGCACAGATACGCAGTATTTT,CASSQAPGVAVGTDTQYF
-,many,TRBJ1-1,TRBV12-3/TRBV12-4,TGTGCCAGCAGTTTGCAGCAAGTGAACACTGAAGCTTTCTTT,CASSLQQVNTEAFF
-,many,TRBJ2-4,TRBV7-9,TGTGCCAGCAGCTTAGCCACCGGGACTCAGTACTTC,CASSLATGTQYF
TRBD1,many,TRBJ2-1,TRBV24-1,TGTGCCACCAGTGATTTGGTACAGGGGGGCTACAATGAGCAGTTCTTC,CATSDLVQGGYNEQFF
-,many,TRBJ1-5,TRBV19,TGTGCCAGTACCCGCCCCGGTTTTGGAAATCAGCCCCAGCATTTT,CASTRPGFGNQPQHF